The sequence of this T cell receptor beta chain was determined in a study of OX40 agonist ivuxolimab in advanced cancers. Study summary: Intravenous ivuxolimab at 0.01 to 10 mg/kg was given to patients every 2 weeks.

It was autoimmune disease history or systemic immunosuppression that excluded patients. Blood sampling was done at baseline, cycle 4 day 1, and cycle 7 day 1. The assay was immunoSEQ multiplex PCR, and TCRdb's table has in-frame clones only and misses some. The table has under 80,000 clones, 87% seen once. CDR1 and CDR2 from the germline V gene are SGHNT and YYREEE (reference sequence). The CDR3 length is 14 residues. V shed 9 bases and J 0 bases; nucleotides not matched to a gene: 5. A single count supports this clone. The sequenced sample was CD4+ or CD8+ T cells sorted from blood, obtained in a trial of the OX40 agonist ivuxolimab. The chain links TRBV5-4 to TRBJ2-1; 8 nucleotides match TRBD2. This receptor was identified in an adult with an advanced solid tumor such as melanoma, head and neck, liver or kidney cancer. The CDR3 spells CATQLAASYNEQFF. The CDR3 DNA reads as TGTGCCACCCAACTAGCGGCCTCCTACAATGAGCAGTTCTTC.